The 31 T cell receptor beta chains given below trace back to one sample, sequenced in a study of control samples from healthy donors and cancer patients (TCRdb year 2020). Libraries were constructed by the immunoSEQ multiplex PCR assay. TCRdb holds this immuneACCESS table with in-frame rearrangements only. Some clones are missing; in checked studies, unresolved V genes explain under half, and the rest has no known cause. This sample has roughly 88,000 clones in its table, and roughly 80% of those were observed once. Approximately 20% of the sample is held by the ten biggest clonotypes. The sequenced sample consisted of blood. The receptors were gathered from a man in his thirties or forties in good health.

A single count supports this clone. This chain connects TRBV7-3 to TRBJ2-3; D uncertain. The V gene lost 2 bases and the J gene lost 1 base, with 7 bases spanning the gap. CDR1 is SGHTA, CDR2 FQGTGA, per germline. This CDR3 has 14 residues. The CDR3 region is CASSLDDRTDTQYF. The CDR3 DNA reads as TGTGCCAGCAGCTTAGATGACCGCACAGATACGCAGTATTTT.

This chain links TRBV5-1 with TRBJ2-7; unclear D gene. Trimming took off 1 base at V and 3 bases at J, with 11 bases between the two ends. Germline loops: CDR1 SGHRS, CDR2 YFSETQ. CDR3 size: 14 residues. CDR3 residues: CASSLRVDNYEQYF. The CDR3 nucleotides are TGCGCCAGCAGCTTGCGGGTGGATAACTACGAGCAGTACTTC.

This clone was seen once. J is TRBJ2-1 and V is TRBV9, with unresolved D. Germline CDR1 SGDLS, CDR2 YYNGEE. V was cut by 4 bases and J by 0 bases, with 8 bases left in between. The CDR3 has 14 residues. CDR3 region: CASSPRRSYNEQFF. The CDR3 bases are TGTGCCAGCAGCCCTCGTCGCTCCTACAATGAGCAGTTCTTC. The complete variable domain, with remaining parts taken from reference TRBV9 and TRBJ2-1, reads DSGVTQTPKHLITATGQRVTLRCSPRSGDLSVYWYQQSLDQGLQFLIQYYNGEERAKGNILERFSAQQFPDLHSELNLSSLELGDSALYFCASSPRRSYNEQFFGPGTRLTVL.

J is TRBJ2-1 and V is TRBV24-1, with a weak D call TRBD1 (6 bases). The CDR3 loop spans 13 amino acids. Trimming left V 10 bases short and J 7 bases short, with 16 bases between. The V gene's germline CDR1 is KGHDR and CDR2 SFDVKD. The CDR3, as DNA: TGTGCCACGGGTTCAGGGGTAGGGAATGAGCAGTTCTTC. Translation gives CATGSGVGNEQFF.

In DNA, the CDR3 is TGCGCCAGCAGCTTGGTTAACAATGAGCAGTTCTTC. It codes for CASSLVNNEQFF. This sequence joins TRBV5-1 and TRBJ2-1, with D hard to call. There are 12 residues in the CDR3. In germline, CDR1 is SGHRS, CDR2 YFSETQ. V lost 0 bases and J 5 bases, leaving 3 bases between the germline ends.

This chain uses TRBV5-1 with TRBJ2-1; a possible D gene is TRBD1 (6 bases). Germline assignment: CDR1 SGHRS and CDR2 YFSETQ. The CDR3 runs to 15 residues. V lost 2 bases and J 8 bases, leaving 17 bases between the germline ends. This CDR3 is CASSFRDIRSDEQFF. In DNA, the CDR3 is TGCGCCAGCAGCTTCCGGGACATCCGGTCCGATGAGCAGTTCTTC.

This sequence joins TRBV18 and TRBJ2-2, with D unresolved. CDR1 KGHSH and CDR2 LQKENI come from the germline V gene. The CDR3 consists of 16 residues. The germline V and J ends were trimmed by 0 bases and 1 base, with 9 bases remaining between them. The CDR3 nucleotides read TGTGCCAGCTCACCACCGGCAGGAAAGAACACCGGGGAGCTGTTTTTT. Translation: CASSPPAGKNTGELFF.

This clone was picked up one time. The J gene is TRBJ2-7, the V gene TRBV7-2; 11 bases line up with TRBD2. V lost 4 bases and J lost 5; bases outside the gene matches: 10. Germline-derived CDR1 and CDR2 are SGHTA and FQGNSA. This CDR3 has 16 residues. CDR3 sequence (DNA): TGTGCCAGCAGCTCCGGGGTAGCGGGGGGGCTCGACGAGCAGTACTTC. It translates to CASSSGVAGGLDEQYF.

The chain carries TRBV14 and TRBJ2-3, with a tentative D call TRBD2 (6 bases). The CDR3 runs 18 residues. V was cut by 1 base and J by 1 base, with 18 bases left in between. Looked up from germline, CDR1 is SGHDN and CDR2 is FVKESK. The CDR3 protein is CASSQVQGLLGRTDTQYF. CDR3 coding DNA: TGTGCCAGCAGCCAAGTTCAGGGACTTCTTGGTCGCACAGATACGCAGTATTTT.

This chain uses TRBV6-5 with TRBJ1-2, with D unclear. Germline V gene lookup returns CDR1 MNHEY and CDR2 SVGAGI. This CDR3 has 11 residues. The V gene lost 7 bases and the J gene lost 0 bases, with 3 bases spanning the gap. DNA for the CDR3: TGTGCCAGCACCGCTAACTATGGCTACACCTTC. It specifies CASTANYGYTF.

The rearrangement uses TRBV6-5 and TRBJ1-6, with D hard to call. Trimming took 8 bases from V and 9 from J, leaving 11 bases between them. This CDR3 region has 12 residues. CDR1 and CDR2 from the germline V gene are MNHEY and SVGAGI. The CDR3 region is CASGLGGSPLHF. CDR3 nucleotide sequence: TGTGCCAGCGGACTCGGAGGTTCACCCCTCCACTTT.

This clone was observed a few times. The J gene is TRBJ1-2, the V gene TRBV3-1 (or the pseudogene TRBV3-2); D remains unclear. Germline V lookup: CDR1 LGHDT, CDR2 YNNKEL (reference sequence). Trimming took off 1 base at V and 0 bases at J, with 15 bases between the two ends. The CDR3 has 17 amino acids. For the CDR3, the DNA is TGTGCCAGCAGCCAAGGTGGGCAGCACCAAGCTAACTATGGCTACACCTTC. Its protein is CASSQGGQHQANYGYTF.

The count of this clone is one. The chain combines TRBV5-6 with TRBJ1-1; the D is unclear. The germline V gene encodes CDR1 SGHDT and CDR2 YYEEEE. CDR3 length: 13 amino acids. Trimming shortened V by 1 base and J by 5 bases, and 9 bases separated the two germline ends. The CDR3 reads CASSLFLVTEAFF. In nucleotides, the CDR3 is TGTGCCAGCAGCTTGTTCCTTGTGACTGAAGCTTTCTTT.

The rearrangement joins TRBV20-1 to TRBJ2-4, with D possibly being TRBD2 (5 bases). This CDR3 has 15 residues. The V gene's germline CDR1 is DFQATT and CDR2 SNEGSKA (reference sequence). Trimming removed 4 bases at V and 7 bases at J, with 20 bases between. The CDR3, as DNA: TGCAGTGCTATTGAGGGATTGGGAACGGGTAACATTCAGTACTTC. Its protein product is CSAIEGLGTGNIQYF.

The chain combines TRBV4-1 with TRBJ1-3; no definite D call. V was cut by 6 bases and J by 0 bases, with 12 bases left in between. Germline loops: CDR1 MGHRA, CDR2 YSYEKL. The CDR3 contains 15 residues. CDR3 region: CASSLTPASGNTIYF. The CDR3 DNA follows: TGCGCCAGCAGTTTGACACCCGCCTCTGGAAACACCATATATTTT.

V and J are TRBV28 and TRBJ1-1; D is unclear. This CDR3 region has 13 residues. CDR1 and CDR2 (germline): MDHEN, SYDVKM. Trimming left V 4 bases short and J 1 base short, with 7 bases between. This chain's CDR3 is CASSSHRNTEAFF. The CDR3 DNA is TGTGCCAGCAGTTCCCACAGGAACACTGAAGCTTTCTTT.

CDR3 residues: CASSNTRQGPSEQYF. The CDR3 DNA follows: TGTGCCAGCAGCAACACCCGGCAGGGGCCCTCCGAGCAGTACTTC. This sequence joins TRBV27 and TRBJ2-7; D might be TRBD1 (6 bases). Germline CDR1 and CDR2: MNHEY and SMNVEV (reference sequence). This CDR3 region has 15 residues. Trimming left V 6 bases short and J 6 bases short, with 21 bases between.

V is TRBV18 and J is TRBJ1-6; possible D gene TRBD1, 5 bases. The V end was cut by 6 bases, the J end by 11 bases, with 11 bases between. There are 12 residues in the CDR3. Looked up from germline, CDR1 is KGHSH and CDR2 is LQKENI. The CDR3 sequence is CASSLREPPLHF. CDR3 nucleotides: TGTGCCAGCTCGCTCAGGGAACCACCCCTCCACTTT.

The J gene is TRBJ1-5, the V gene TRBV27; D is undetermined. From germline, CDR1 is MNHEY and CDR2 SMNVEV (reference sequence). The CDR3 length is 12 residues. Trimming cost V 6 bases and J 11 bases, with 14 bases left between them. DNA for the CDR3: TGTGCCAGCAGCAAAGGTTCGGGGTCCCAGCATTTT. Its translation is CASSKGSGSQHF.

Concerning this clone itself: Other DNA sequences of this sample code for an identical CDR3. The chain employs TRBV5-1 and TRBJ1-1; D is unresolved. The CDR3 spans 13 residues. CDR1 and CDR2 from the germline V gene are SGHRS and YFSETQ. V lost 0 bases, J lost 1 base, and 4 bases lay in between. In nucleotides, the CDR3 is TGCGCCAGCAGCTTGGCGAGGAACACTGAAGCTTTCTTT. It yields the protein CASSLARNTEAFF.

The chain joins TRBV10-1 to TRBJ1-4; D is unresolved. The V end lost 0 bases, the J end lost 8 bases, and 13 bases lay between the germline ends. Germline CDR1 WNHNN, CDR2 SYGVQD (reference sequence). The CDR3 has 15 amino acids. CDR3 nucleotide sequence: TGCGCCAGCAGTGAGTCCGGAAGGTTTGGGGAAAAACTGTTTTTT. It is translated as CASSESGRFGEKLFF.

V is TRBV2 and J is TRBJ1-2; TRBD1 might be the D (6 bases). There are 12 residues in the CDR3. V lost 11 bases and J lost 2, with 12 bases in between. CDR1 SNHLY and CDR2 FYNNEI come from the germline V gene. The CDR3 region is CAEQGDNYGYTF. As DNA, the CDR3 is TGTGCCGAACAGGGAGACAACTATGGCTACACCTTC.

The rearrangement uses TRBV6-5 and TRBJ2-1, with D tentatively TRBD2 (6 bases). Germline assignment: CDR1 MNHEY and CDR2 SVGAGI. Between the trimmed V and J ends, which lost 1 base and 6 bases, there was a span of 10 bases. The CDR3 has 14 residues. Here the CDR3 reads CASSYYGLPNEQFF. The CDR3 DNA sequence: TGTGCCAGCAGTTACTACGGACTACCCAATGAGCAGTTCTTC.

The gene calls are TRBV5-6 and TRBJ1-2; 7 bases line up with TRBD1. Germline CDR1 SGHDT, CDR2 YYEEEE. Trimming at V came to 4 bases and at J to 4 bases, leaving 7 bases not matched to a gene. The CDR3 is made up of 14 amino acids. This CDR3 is CASSPPTGFYGYTF. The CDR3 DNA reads TGTGCCAGCAGCCCCCCGACAGGGTTCTATGGCTACACCTTC.

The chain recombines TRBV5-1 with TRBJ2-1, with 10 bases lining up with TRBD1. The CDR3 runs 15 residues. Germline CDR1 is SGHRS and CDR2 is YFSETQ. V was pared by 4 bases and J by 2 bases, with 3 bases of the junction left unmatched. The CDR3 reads CASSRDRGAYNEQFF. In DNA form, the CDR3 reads TGCGCCAGCAGCCGGGACAGGGGAGCCTACAATGAGCAGTTCTTC.

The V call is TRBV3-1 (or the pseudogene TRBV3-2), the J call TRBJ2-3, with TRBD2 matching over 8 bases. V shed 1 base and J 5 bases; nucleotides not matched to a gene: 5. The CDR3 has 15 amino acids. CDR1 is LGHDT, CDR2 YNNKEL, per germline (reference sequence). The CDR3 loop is CASSQAGGPIDTQYF. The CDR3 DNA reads TGTGCCAGCAGCCAAGCGGGGGGGCCAATAGATACGCAGTATTTT.

The CDR3 DNA reads as TGTGCCAGCAGGGCCGGGACCCCTGAGCAGTACTTC. Translated, it gives CASRAGTPEQYF. The rearrangement links TRBV2 to TRBJ2-7; possibly TRBD1 or TRBD2 for D (5 bases each). The germline CDR1 and CDR2 sequences are SNHLY and FYNNEI. The CDR3 contains 12 residues. V lost 6 bases and J lost 7, with 13 bases in between.

The CDR3 loop is CASSSGTGGGYGYTF. CDR3 sequence (DNA): TGTGCCAGCAGCTCAGGGACAGGGGGAGGGTATGGCTACACCTTC. V and J are TRBV5-4 and TRBJ1-2; 11 bases agree with TRBD1. From germline, CDR1 is SGHNT and CDR2 YYREEE (reference sequence). The V and J ends lost 3 bases and 5 bases, in that order; junction bases with no gene match: 6. The CDR3 sequence is 15 residues long.

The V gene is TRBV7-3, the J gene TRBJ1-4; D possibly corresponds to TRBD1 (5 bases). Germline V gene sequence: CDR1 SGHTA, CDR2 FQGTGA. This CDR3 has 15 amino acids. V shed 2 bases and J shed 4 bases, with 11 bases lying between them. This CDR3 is CASSLQGGLNEKLFF. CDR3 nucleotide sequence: TGTGCCAGCAGCTTACAGGGCGGGCTTAATGAAAAACTGTTTTTT.

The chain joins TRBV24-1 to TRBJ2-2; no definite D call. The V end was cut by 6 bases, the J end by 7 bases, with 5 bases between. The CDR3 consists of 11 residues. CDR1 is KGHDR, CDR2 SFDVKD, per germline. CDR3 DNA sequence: TGTGCCACCAGTTTGGGCGGGGAGCTGTTTTTT. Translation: CATSLGGELFF.

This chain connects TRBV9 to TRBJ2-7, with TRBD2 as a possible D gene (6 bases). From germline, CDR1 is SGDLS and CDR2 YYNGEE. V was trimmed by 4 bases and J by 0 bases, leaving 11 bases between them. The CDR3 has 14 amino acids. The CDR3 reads CASSTGDSSYEQYF. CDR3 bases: TGTGCCAGCAGCACTGGGGACTCCTCCTACGAGCAGTACTTC.